This T cell receptor (beta chain) was recovered during a study of blood T cell repertoires in COVID-19. For the study at large: Italy, Spain and the United States were the sources of the convalescent and acute COVID-19 samples.

Libraries were prepared by immunoSEQ multiplex PCR; TCRdb keeps only in-frame clonotypes and omits some of them. The sample lists about 66,000 clones, roughly 89% occurring once. Trimming cost V 5 bases and J 2 bases; bases outside gene matches: 18. There are 19 residues in the CDR3. The V gene's germline CDR1 is SGHTA and CDR2 FQGNSA. This clone was detected many times. The J gene is TRBJ2-3, the V gene TRBV7-2; 8 bases match TRBD2. Material: peripheral blood. The TCR was taken from a man in his fifties or sixties with acute or convalescent COVID-19. CDR3 residues: CASSQSNVGLAGSTDTQYF. CDR3 nucleotides: TGTGCCAGCAGCCAATCCAACGTCGGTCTAGCGGGTTCCACAGATACGCAGTATTTT.